This T cell receptor (beta chain) derives from a study of blood T cell repertoires in COVID-19. Study in general: PBMCs, B-cell-depleted T cells, or T cells were the source of the cDNA or gDNA that made up the material.

Trimming took 9 bases from V and 3 from J, leaving 24 bases between them. This CDR3 comprises 17 residues. Germline CDR1 is LNHDA and CDR2 is SQIVND (reference sequence). The age range of participants was about 18 to 95 years, with residence in roughly 25 US areas. The study assigned cohorts using participant-reported clinical history. Only in-frame clones appear in the TCRdb table, and some are missing; sequencing was by immunoSEQ multiplex PCR. The repertoire consists of fewer than 200,000 clones, with approximately 80% occurring once and the leading ten covering 12%. The V and J genes are TRBV19 and TRBJ1-5, with D uncertain. This clonotype originated in a man aged 50 or older who had recovered from COVID-19. The sequenced sample consisted of PBMCs or T cells enriched from blood (not recorded which). DNA of the CDR3: TGTGCCAGCTCCAAGCGCCAGAACACAGACTACAATCAGCCCCAGCATTTT. Its protein product is CASSKRQNTDYNQPQHF.